This T cell receptor beta chain was found in a study of shared clonotypes between healthy human individuals. Each subset's genomic DNA was shared equally among a number of immunoSEQ plates. Source study methods: Filtering differed since immunoSEQ provided only junctions, with no quality scores. Using immunoSEQ multiplex PCR, the repertoire was profiled, and TCRdb retains in-frame clones only, with some absent. Clone size and the V and J calls come from that table; the DNA yielded D and trimming. In the table there are 500,000 to 550,000 clones, 95% to 97% of which are singletons. Splitting the CD4+ cells yielded a CD45RA+ naive subset and a CD45RA-negative memory subset. The clonotype comes from a woman aged 25 to 39 in good health. The source material was naive CD4+ T cells sorted from blood. Subset meaning: CD45RA+ positively selected.

In DNA form, the CDR3 reads TGTGCCAGTGGAGGGGGGGAAAATCAGCCCCAGCATTTT. Its protein product is CASGGGENQPQHF. The chain joins TRBV19 to TRBJ1-5; D perhaps matches TRBD1 (6 bases). The CDR3 has 13 residues. The V gene's germline CDR1 is LNHDA and CDR2 SQIVND (reference sequence). V was clipped by 8 bases and J by 4 bases, with 12 bases between them.